This T cell receptor (beta chain) is drawn from a study of T cell responses to AZD1222 COVID-19 vaccine. Study-level results: Just five to seven people given AZD1222 tested seropositive at baseline.

TCRdb's table, derived via immunoSEQ multiplex PCR, lists solely in-frame clones and lacks some. The data show about 120,000 clones, 75% to 90% seen once. With 5 bases clipped from V and 6 bases from J, the junction kept 5 bases outside the gene matches. The CDR3 contains 14 residues. Germline CDR1 LGHDT, CDR2 YNNKEL (reference sequence). As concerns this clone: What it binds is not known.

Sequenced material: peripheral blood, taken on day 0 of AZD1222 vaccination. This TCR derives from an adult in good health. This chain joins TRBV3-1 (or the pseudogene TRBV3-2) and TRBJ1-5, with 9 bases lining up with TRBD1. CDR3 sequence: CASSEQGALQPQHF. The CDR3, as DNA: TGTGCCAGCAGCGAACAGGGGGCCCTTCAGCCCCAGCATTTT.